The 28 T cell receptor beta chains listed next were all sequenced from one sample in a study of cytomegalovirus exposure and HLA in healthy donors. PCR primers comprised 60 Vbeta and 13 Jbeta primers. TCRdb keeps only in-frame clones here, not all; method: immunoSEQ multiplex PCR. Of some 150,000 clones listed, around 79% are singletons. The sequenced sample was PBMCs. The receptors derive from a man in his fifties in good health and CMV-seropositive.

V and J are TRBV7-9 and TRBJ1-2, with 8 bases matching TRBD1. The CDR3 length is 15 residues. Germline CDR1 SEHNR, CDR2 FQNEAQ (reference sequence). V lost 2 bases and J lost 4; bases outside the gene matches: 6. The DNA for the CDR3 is TGTGCCAGCAGCTTACATAACAGGGGGATCTATGGCTACACCTTC. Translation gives CASSLHNRGIYGYTF. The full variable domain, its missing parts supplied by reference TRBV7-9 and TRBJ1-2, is DTGVSQNPRHKITKRGQNVTFRCDPISEHNRLYWYRQTLGQGPEFLTYFQNEAQLEKSRLLSDRFSAERPKGSFSTLEIQRTEQGDSAMYLCASSLHNRGIYGYTFGSGTRLTVV.

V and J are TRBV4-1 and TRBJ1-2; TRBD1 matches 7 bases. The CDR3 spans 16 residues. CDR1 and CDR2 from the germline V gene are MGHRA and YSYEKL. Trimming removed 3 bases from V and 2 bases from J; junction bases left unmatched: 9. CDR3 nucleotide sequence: TGCGCCAGCAGCCAGGGCGCCCCGGGACAGAACTATGGCTACACCTTC. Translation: CASSQGAPGQNYGYTF.

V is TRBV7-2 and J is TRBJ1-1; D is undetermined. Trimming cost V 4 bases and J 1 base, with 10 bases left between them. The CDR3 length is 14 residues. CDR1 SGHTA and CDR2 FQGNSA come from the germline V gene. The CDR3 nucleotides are TGTGCCAGCAGCTCACAGAGCCAGAACACTGAAGCTTTCTTT. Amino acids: CASSSQSQNTEAFF.

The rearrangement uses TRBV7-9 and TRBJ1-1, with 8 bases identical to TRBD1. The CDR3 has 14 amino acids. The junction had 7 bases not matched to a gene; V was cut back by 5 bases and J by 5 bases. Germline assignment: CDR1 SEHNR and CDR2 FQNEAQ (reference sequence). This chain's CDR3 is CASSKQTGVTEAFF. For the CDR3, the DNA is TGTGCCAGCAGCAAACAGACAGGGGTGACTGAAGCTTTCTTT.

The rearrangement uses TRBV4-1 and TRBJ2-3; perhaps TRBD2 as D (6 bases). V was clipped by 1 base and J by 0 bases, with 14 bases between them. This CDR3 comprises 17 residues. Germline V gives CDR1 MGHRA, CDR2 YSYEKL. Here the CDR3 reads CASSQVYRERSTDTQYF. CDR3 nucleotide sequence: TGCGCCAGCAGCCAAGTCTACCGGGAGAGGAGCACAGATACGCAGTATTTT.

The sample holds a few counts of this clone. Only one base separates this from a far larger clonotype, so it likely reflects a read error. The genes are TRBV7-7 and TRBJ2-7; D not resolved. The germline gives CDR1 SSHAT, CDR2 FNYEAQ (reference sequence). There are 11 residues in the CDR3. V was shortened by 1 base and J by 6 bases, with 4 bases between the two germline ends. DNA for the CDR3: TGTGCCAGCAGCTTAGTCTCCGAGCAGTACTTC. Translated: CASSLVSEQYF.

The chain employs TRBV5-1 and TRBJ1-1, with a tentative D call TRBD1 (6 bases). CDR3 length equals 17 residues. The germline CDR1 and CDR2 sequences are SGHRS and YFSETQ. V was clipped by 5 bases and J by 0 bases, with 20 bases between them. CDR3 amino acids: CASRIGGGRGVNTEAFF. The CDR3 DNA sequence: TGCGCCAGCAGGATTGGGGGGGGCCGGGGGGTGAACACTGAAGCTTTCTTT.

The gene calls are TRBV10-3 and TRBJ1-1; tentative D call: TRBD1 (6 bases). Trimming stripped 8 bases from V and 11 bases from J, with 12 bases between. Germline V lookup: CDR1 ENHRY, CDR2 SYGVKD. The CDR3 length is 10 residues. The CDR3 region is CAIGDRGAFF. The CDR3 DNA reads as TGTGCCATCGGGGATAGGGGGGCTTTCTTT.

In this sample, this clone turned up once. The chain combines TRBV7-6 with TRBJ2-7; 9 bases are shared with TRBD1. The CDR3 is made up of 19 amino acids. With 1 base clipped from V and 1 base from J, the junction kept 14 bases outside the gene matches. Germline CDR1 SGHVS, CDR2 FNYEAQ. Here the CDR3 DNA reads TGTGCCAGCAGCTTAGGCTTTTGGAGAACAGGGGGCGGGTCCTACGAGCAGTACTTC. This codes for CASSLGFWRTGGGSYEQYF.

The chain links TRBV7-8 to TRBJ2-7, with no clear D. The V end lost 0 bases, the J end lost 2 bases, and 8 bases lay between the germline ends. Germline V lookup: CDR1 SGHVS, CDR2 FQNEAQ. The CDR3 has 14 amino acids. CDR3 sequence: CASSLAAGTYEQYF. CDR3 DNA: TGTGCCAGCAGCTTAGCAGCAGGAACCTACGAGCAGTACTTC.

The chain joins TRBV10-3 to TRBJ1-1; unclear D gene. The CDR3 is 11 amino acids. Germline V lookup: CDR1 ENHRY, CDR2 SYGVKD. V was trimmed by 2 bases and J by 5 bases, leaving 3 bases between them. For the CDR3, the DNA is TGTGCCATCAGTGAGGCGACTGAAGCTTTCTTT. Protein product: CAISEATEAFF.

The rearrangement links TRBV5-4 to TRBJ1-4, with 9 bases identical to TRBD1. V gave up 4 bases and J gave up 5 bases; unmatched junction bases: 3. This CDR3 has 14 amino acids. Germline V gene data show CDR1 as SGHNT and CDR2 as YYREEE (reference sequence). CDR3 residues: CASSETGGNEKLFF. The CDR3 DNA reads TGTGCCAGCAGCGAAACAGGGGGCAATGAAAAACTGTTTTTT.

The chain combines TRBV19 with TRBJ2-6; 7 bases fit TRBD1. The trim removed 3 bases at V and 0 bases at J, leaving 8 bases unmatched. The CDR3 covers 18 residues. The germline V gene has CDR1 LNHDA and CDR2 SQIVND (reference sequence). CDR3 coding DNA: TGTGCCAGTAGTATCCCTTACGGGACAGCCTCTGGGGCCAACGTCCTGACTTTC. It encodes CASSIPYGTASGANVLTF.

CDR3 DNA: TGTGCCAGTAGTGAGACTAGCTCCTACAATGAGCAGTTCTTC. Translating gives CASSETSSYNEQFF. This chain uses TRBV19 with TRBJ2-1; a weak D match, TRBD2 (6 bases). The CDR3 is 14 residues long. The V end was cut by 5 bases, the J end by 0 bases, with 8 bases between. Germline values: CDR1 LNHDA, CDR2 SQIVND (reference sequence).

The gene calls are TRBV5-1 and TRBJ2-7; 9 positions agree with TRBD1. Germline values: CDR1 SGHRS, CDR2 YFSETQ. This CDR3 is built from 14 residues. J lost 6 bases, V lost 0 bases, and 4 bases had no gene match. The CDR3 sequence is CASSLEGQGSEQYF. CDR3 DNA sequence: TGCGCCAGCAGCTTGGAGGGACAGGGATCCGAGCAGTACTTC.

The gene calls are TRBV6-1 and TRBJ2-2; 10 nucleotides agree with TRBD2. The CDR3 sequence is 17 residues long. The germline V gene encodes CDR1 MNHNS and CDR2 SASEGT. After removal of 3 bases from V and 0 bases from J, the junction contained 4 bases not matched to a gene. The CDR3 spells CASSDLGLAANTGELFF. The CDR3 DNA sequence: TGTGCCAGCAGTGATCTCGGACTAGCGGCGAACACCGGGGAGCTGTTTTTT.

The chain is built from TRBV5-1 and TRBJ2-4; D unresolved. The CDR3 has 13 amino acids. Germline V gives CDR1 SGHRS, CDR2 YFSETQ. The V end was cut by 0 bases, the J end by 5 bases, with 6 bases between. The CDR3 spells CASSLGAQNIQYF. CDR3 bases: TGCGCCAGCAGCTTGGGGGCACAAAACATTCAGTACTTC.

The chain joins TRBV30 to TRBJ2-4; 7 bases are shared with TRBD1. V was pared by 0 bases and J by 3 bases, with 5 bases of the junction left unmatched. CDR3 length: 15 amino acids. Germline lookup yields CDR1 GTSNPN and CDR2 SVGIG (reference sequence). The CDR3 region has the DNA TGTGCCTGGAGTGTAACAGGGGTTGACAAAAACATTCAGTACTTC. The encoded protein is CAWSVTGVDKNIQYF.

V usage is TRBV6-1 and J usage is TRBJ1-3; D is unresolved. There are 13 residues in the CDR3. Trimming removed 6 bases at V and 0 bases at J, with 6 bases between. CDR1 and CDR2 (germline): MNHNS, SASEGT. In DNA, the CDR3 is TGTGCCAGCAGCGGGAACTCTGGAAACACCATATATTTT. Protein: CASSGNSGNTIYF.

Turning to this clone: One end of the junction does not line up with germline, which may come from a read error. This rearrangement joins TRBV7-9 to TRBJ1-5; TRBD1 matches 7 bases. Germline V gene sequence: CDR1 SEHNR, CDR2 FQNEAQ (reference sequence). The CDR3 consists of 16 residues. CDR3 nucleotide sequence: TGTTCCAGCAGCCCAGGACAGGAGGTGGGCAATCAGCCCCAGCATTTT. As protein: CSSSPGQEVGNQPQHF.

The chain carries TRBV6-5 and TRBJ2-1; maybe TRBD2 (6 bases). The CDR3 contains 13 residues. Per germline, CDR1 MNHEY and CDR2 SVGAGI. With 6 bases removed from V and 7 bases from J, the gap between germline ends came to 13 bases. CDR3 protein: CASSPGAWNEQFF. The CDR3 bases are TGTGCCAGCAGCCCGGGAGCGTGGAATGAGCAGTTCTTC.

In nucleotides, the CDR3 is TGTGCCAGCAGCTTAGGGCAGGGTAACACTGAAGCTTTCTTT. Translating it yields CASSLGQGNTEAFF. The chain couples TRBV7-9 to TRBJ1-1, with TRBD1 as a possible D gene (5 bases). CDR3 length: 14 amino acids. Germline V gene data show CDR1 as SEHNR and CDR2 as FQNEAQ (reference sequence). Trimming shortened V by 1 base and J by 2 bases, and 8 bases separated the two germline ends.

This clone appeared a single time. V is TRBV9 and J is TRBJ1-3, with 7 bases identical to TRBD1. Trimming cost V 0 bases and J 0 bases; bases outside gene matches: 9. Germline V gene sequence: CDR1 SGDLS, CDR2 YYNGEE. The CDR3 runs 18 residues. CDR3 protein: CASSVGFGQAYSGNTIYF. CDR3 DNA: TGTGCCAGCAGCGTAGGTTTTGGACAGGCCTACTCTGGAAACACCATATATTTT.

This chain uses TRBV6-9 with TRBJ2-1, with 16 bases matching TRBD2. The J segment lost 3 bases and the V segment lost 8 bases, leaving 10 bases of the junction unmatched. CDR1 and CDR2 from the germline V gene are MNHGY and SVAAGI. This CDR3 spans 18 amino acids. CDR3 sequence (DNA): TGTGCCAGCCAACCGGGACTAGCGGGAGGGTCTTTCTACAATGAGCAGTTCTTC. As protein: CASQPGLAGGSFYNEQFF.

In DNA, the CDR3 is TGTGCTAGTGCCCTAAGCGGGACCTCCTACGAGCAGTACTTC. Its protein is CASALSGTSYEQYF. The gene calls are TRBV12-5 and TRBJ2-7; TRBD2 matches at 7 bases. This CDR3 has 14 amino acids. V shed 7 bases, J shed 0 bases, and the junction held 6 bases outside the gene matches. Germline assignment: CDR1 LGHNT and CDR2 FRNRAP.

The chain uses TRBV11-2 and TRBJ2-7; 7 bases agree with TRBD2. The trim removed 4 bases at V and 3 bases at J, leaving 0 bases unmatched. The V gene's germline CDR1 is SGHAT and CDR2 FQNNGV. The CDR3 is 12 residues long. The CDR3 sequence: CASSWEGYEQYF. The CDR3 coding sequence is TGTGCCAGCAGCTGGGAGGGCTACGAGCAGTACTTC.

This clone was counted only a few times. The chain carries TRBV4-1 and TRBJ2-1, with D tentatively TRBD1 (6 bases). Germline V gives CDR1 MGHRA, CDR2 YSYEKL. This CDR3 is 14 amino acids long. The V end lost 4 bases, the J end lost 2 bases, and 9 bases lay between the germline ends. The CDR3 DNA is TGCGCCAGCAGCCCCCGGGACACCTACAATGAGCAGTTCTTC. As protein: CASSPRDTYNEQFF.

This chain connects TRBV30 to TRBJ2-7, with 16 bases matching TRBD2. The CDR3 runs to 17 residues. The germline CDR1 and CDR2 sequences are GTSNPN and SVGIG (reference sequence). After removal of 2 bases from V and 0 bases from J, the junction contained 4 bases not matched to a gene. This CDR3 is CAWSPGLAGGPSYEQYF. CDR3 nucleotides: TGTGCCTGGAGTCCGGGACTAGCGGGAGGGCCCTCCTACGAGCAGTACTTC.